These 18 T cell receptor beta chains originate from one sample sequenced in a study of T cell responses to AZD1222 COVID-19 vaccine. Some clones are missing from TCRdb's copy, which holds only in-frame ones; the method was immunoSEQ multiplex PCR. The table includes 120,000 to 150,000 clones, more than 85% detected once. This material consisted of peripheral blood, taken on day 0 of AZD1222 vaccination. These receptors all come from an adult in good health.

The rearrangement joins TRBV5-1 to TRBJ1-2, with TRBD1 identical over 8 bases. Germline V CDR1 and CDR2: SGHRS, YFSETQ. The CDR3 has 13 amino acids. The CDR3 sequence is CASTGASNYGYTF. CDR3 in DNA: TGCGCTTCGACAGGGGCCTCTAACTATGGCTACACCTTC.

The rearrangement uses TRBV7-9 and TRBJ2-5, with D perhaps being TRBD1 or TRBD2 (5 bases each). Trimming removed 1 base from V and 1 base from J, with 7 bases in between. The germline V gene has CDR1 SEHNR and CDR2 FQNEAQ (reference sequence). There are 14 residues in the CDR3. The CDR3 protein is CASSLGGFQETQYF. The DNA of the CDR3 is TGTGCCAGCAGCTTAGGGGGGTTCCAAGAGACCCAGTACTTC.

The chain uses TRBV3-1 (or the pseudogene TRBV3-2) and TRBJ1-6; D is possibly TRBD1 (5 bases). From germline, CDR1 is LGHDT and CDR2 YNNKEL (reference sequence). The CDR3 length is 15 residues. Trimming cost V 1 base and J 7 bases, with 11 bases left between them. CDR3 nucleotides: TGTGCCAGCAGCCAAGGACAGACGAGGAATTCACCCCTCCACTTT. Translated: CASSQGQTRNSPLHF.

The chain links TRBV5-6 to TRBJ1-1; D perhaps matches TRBD1 (5 bases). The CDR3 has 16 amino acids. Germline V gene lookup returns CDR1 SGHDT and CDR2 YYEEEE. V lost 4 bases to trimming and J lost 1 base, with 17 bases between them. CDR3 nucleotides: TGTGCCAGCAGCCACGTGGCCGGACATCGGAACACTGAAGCTTTCTTT. It is translated as CASSHVAGHRNTEAFF.

V gene TRBV30 combines with J gene TRBJ1-1; the D is unclear. The CDR3 spans 12 residues. Germline V gives CDR1 GTSNPN, CDR2 SVGIG (reference sequence). Trimming cost V 1 base and J 1 base, with 4 bases left between them. CDR3 loop: CAWSGQNTEAFF. CDR3 in DNA: TGTGCCTGGAGTGGGCAGAACACTGAAGCTTTCTTT.

The J gene is TRBJ1-5, the V gene TRBV28; possibly TRBD1 for D (5 bases). Deletions cut 3 bases from V and 3 bases from J, with 12 bases between. This CDR3 has 15 residues. Germline V CDR1 and CDR2: MDHEN, SYDVKM. The CDR3 spells CASSFHQGFNQPQHF. CDR3 coding DNA: TGTGCCAGCAGTTTCCATCAGGGTTTCAATCAGCCCCAGCATTTT.

V usage is TRBV6-5 and J usage is TRBJ1-1, with 7 positions matching TRBD1. Germline loops: CDR1 MNHEY, CDR2 SVGAGI. V gave up 4 bases and J gave up 7 bases; unmatched junction bases: 6. This CDR3 contains 13 residues. CDR3 nucleotides: TGTGCCAGCAGTTCCGGGACAGCTCATGAAGCTTTCTTT. It yields the protein CASSSGTAHEAFF.

This sequence joins TRBV14 and TRBJ2-3; D is unclear. CDR1 and CDR2 (germline): SGHDN, FVKESK. With 1 base removed from V and 4 bases from J, the gap between germline ends came to 12 bases. The CDR3 is 15 residues long. CDR3 nucleotide sequence: TGTGCCAGCAGCCAAGGGGCAACCCCCCCAGATACGCAGTATTTT. This encodes CASSQGATPPDTQYF.

The chain links TRBV2 to TRBJ2-2, with 8 nucleotides matching TRBD1. V was pared by 4 bases and J by 2 bases, with 6 bases of the junction left unmatched. The CDR3 extends over 16 amino acids. Germline CDR1 reads SNHLY; CDR2 reads FYNNEI. The CDR3 DNA is TGTGCCAGCAGTGTAGCGACAGGGGCAAACACCGGGGAGCTGTTTTTT. Translating it yields CASSVATGANTGELFF.

This rearrangement joins TRBV18 to TRBJ1-5, with D hard to call. In germline, CDR1 is KGHSH, CDR2 LQKENI. This CDR3 is built from 15 residues. Trimming left V 5 bases short and J 2 bases short, with 13 bases between. The chain's CDR3 is CASSGTARGNQPQHF. The CDR3 coding sequence is TGTGCCAGCTCAGGAACAGCAAGGGGCAATCAGCCCCAGCATTTT.

The CDR3 sequence: CASSGAVYNEQFF. DNA for the CDR3: TGTGCCAGCAGCGGGGCCGTCTACAATGAGCAGTTCTTC. This sequence joins TRBV7-2 and TRBJ2-1, with a tentative D call TRBD1 (5 bases). Looked up from germline, CDR1 is SGHTA and CDR2 is FQGNSA. Deletions cut 5 bases from V and 3 bases from J, with 8 bases between. The CDR3 runs to 13 residues.

The chain recombines TRBV19 with TRBJ1-2, with 8 bases aligning to TRBD1. Trimming cost V 6 bases and J 3 bases; bases outside gene matches: 9. CDR3 length equals 15 residues. Germline CDR1 and CDR2: LNHDA and SQIVND (reference sequence). CDR3 sequence reads: CASRTGVRKDYGYTF. The CDR3 coding sequence is TGTGCCAGTAGGACAGGGGTAAGGAAGGACTATGGCTACACCTTC. The entire variable domain, with the rest obtained from reference TRBV19 and TRBJ1-2, is as follows: DGGITQSPKYLFRKEGQNVTLSCEQNLNHDAMYWYRQDPGQGLRLIYYSQIVNDFQKGDIAEGYSVSREKKESFPLTVTSAQKNPTAFYLCASRTGVRKDYGYTFGSGTRLTVV.

V is TRBV4-1 and J is TRBJ1-2, with a possible D match to TRBD1 (6 bases). This CDR3 region has 14 residues. Deletions cut 1 base from V and 4 bases from J, with 10 bases between. Germline loops: CDR1 MGHRA, CDR2 YSYEKL. CDR3 coding DNA: TGCGCCAGCAGCCAAGCGTTACAGGGCTATGGCTACACCTTC. This sequence encodes CASSQALQGYGYTF.

V usage is TRBV2 and J usage is TRBJ1-6; possibly TRBD1 for D (6 bases). Trimming stripped 3 bases from V and 9 bases from J, with 12 bases between. CDR1 is SNHLY, CDR2 FYNNEI, per germline. The CDR3 spans 14 residues. CDR3 in DNA: TGTGCCAGCAGTGAGAACAGGGTCTCTTCACCCCTCCACTTT. Translated, it gives CASSENRVSSPLHF.

The V call is TRBV19, the J call TRBJ2-5, with 11 bases lining up with TRBD1. V shed 4 bases and J 5 bases; nucleotides not matched to a gene: 9. Germline values: CDR1 LNHDA, CDR2 SQIVND (reference sequence). This CDR3 has 16 residues. The DNA for the CDR3 is TGTGCCAGTAGTACGCGGGACAGGGGGAGGATTGAGACCCAGTACTTC. Residues: CASSTRDRGRIETQYF. The variable domain in full, with the rest retrieved from reference TRBV19 and TRBJ2-5, is DGGITQSPKYLFRKEGQNVTLSCEQNLNHDAMYWYRQDPGQGLRLIYYSQIVNDFQKGDIAEGYSVSREKKESFPLTVTSAQKNPTAFYLCASSTRDRGRIETQYFGPGTRLLVL.

V and J are TRBV19 and TRBJ2-1; 7 nucleotides agree with TRBD1. There are 17 residues in the CDR3. The junction had 7 bases not matched to a gene; V was cut back by 2 bases and J by 0 bases. Germline-derived CDR1 and CDR2 are LNHDA and SQIVND (reference sequence). In DNA form, the CDR3 reads TGTGCCAGTAGTATAAGGTCGGCAGGGGGCTCCTACAATGAGCAGTTCTTC. Amino acid sequence: CASSIRSAGGSYNEQFF.

The chain joins TRBV11-2 to TRBJ2-7, with D possibly called TRBD1 or TRBD2 (7 bases each). CDR3 size: 15 residues. CDR1 is SGHAT, CDR2 FQNNGV, per germline. V lost 0 bases and J lost 7, with 16 bases in between. The CDR3 DNA reads as TGTGCCAGCAGCTTAGAAGACAGGGACTACGCGGAGCAGTACTTC. Protein product: CASSLEDRDYAEQYF.

The rearrangement joins TRBV15 to TRBJ2-3; TRBD2 might be the D (6 bases). The CDR3 is made up of 17 amino acids. V shed 1 base and J shed 0 bases, with 14 bases lying between them. Germline CDR1 LNHNV, CDR2 YYDKDF (reference sequence). The CDR3 DNA reads TGTGCCACCAGCAGAGGGATTGGTAGCGGAAGCACAGATACGCAGTATTTT. Translation gives CATSRGIGSGSTDTQYF. Full variable domain (missing parts from reference TRBV15 and TRBJ2-3): DAMVIQNPRYQVTQFGKPVTLSCSQTLNHNVMYWYQQKSSQAPKLLFHYYDKDFNNEADTPDNFQSRRPNTSFCFLDIRSPGLGDTAMYLCATSRGIGSGSTDTQYFGPGTRLTVL.